This entry is about one T cell receptor (beta chain). Its cognate antigen is unknown. V was pared by 0 bases and J by 4 bases, with 13 bases between. Per germline, CDR1 KGHSH and CDR2 LQKENI. This CDR3 is built from 16 residues. This sample is drawn from a study of shared clonotypes between healthy human individuals. Each subset's genomic DNA was shared equally among a number of immunoSEQ plates. The data were produced by immunoSEQ multiplex PCR, yet TCRdb's version contains in-frame clones alone and is incomplete. Of roughly 2.5 million clones in the sample, roughly nine tenths are singletons; the top ten hold over 0.12%. CD45RA-negative memory and CD45RA+ naive subsets were split from the CD4+ cells. Overall study findings and caveats: Four donors held about 5% of naive CD4 clonotypes in common.

The chain has TRBV18 and TRBJ2-4; weak D call: TRBD1 (6 bases). Sequenced material: naive CD4+ T cells sorted from blood. Subset meaning: CD45RA+ positively selected. The TCR sequence derives from a man between 18 and 29 years old in good health. The DNA for the CDR3 is TGTGCCAGCTCACCACCGGGGCAGGGGTTTAAAAACATTCAGTACTTC. Residues: CASSPPGQGFKNIQYF.